What follows are 9 T cell receptor beta chains derived from one specimen sequenced in a study of blood T cell repertoires in COVID-19 (dated by TCRdb to the early 2020s). The protocol used for the library was the immunoSEQ multiplex PCR assay. Not all clones reach the TCRdb copy of this immuneACCESS table, which keeps in-frame sequences only. Checked studies attribute under half of the gap to unresolved V genes and leave the rest unexplained. This sample is represented by about 170,000 clones; roughly 90% of them were singletons. Of the sample, approximately 5% falls within the top ten clones. The sample comprised peripheral blood. These receptors came from a man younger than 35 with COVID-19, enrolled during active disease.

The chain uses TRBV5-3 and TRBJ2-2, with 11 bases aligning to TRBD2. TRBV5-3 is marked as an open reading frame, function uncertain. J gave up 4 bases and V 4 bases, and 12 bases lay outside the gene matches. The CDR3 runs 18 residues. The CDR3 protein is CARSRPLSGRGGTGELFF. CDR3 DNA: TGTGCCAGAAGCCGTCCCCTTAGCGGGAGGGGTGGCACCGGGGAGCTGTTTTTT.

The chain employs TRBV6-5 and TRBJ2-1; 9 bases agree with TRBD1. The J segment lost 7 bases and the V segment lost 0 bases, leaving 4 bases of the junction unmatched. CDR1 and CDR2 (germline): MNHEY, SVGAGI. The CDR3 is made up of 15 amino acids. In DNA, the CDR3 is TGTGCCAGCAGTTACTCCCGGGACAGGGCGAATGAGCAGTTCTTC. Amino acid sequence: CASSYSRDRANEQFF.

This clone was seen just once. The J gene is TRBJ1-2, the V gene TRBV15, with TRBD1 as a possible D gene (5 bases). Trimming stripped 0 bases from V and 3 bases from J, with 11 bases between. This CDR3 comprises 15 residues. Germline-derived CDR1 and CDR2 are LNHNV and YYDKDF (reference sequence). As DNA, the CDR3 is TGTGCCACCAGCAGAGATACGGGGGTCTACTATGGCTACACCTTC. Translating gives CATSRDTGVYYGYTF.

The chain links TRBV5-1 to TRBJ2-1; 11 bases align to TRBD2. The V segment lost 0 bases and the J segment 9 bases; nucleotides outside the gene matches: 5. The CDR3 is 15 amino acids. Germline CDR1 and CDR2: SGHRS and YFSETQ. The CDR3 region has the DNA TGCGCCAGCAGCTTGGTAGCGGGAGGGCCCGGTGAGCAGTTCTTC. Its protein is CASSLVAGGPGEQFF.

This rearrangement joins TRBV19 to TRBJ1-2; TRBD1 is a possible D gene (6 bases). Per germline, CDR1 LNHDA and CDR2 SQIVND (reference sequence). The CDR3 extends over 13 amino acids. Trimming left V 8 bases short and J 8 bases short, with 18 bases between. CDR3 region: CASQKTGKEGYTF. The DNA of the CDR3 is TGTGCCAGTCAGAAAACAGGGAAGGAAGGCTACACCTTC.

The count of this clone is one. This chain uses TRBV4-3 with TRBJ2-6; D ambiguous. The germline V gene has CDR1 LGHNA and CDR2 YSLEER. V lost 4 bases to trimming and J lost 6 bases, with 7 bases between them. The CDR3 contains 13 residues. The CDR3 region has the DNA TGCGCCAGCAGCCCCACAGAGGCCAACGTCCTGACTTTC. Its protein is CASSPTEANVLTF.

The chain links TRBV28 to TRBJ2-2, with TRBD2 identical over 14 bases. This CDR3 is built from 17 residues. Germline V gene data show CDR1 as MDHEN and CDR2 as SYDVKM. Trimming cost V 3 bases and J 4 bases; bases outside gene matches: 4. For the CDR3, the DNA is TGTGCCAGCAGTTTTCCGGGACTAGCGGGGGTCACCGGGGAGCTGTTTTTT. It specifies CASSFPGLAGVTGELFF.

The rearrangement uses TRBV19 and TRBJ2-1; D unresolved. This CDR3 is built from 15 residues. CDR1 is LNHDA, CDR2 SQIVND, per germline (reference sequence). Trimming took 4 bases from V and 5 from J, leaving 15 bases between them. CDR3 in amino acids: CASSKYSTQDNEQFF. The CDR3 nucleotides are TGTGCCAGTAGTAAGTACAGCACCCAGGACAATGAGCAGTTCTTC.

This clone was observed once. The chain has TRBV5-1 and TRBJ2-1; 7 positions agree with TRBD1. Germline CDR1 is SGHRS and CDR2 is YFSETQ. The CDR3 is 14 residues long. V lost 0 bases to trimming and J lost 4 bases; unmatched junction nucleotides: 1. The CDR3 here is CASSLEGQYNEQFF. The CDR3 coding sequence is TGCGCCAGCAGCTTGGAGGGACAGTACAATGAGCAGTTCTTC.